The 32 T cell receptor beta chains reported below all come from one sample, sequenced in a study of cytomegalovirus exposure and HLA in healthy donors. With 60 Vbeta and 13 Jbeta primers, the PCR was carried out. Sequencing was performed with immunoSEQ multiplex PCR; in TCRdb, only in-frame clones are kept and a portion is missing. The table lists 95,000 to 110,000 clones. Specimen: PBMCs. Receptors were obtained from a man aged 40-49 years in good health and CMV-seronegative.

This rearrangement joins TRBV14 to TRBJ2-3; 9 positions match TRBD1. CDR3 size: 15 residues. Per germline, CDR1 SGHDN and CDR2 FVKESK. The trim removed 4 bases at V and 6 bases at J, leaving 8 bases unmatched. The CDR3 DNA follows: TGTGCCAGCAGCCTGATGGACAGGGGTTTGGATACGCAGTATTTT. Its translation: CASSLMDRGLDTQYF.

A note on this clone: This CDR3 is also generated by other DNA sequences in the sample. This chain joins TRBV2 and TRBJ2-7; 7 nucleotides align to TRBD1. The V segment lost 6 bases and the J segment 0 bases; nucleotides outside the gene matches: 2. Per germline, CDR1 SNHLY and CDR2 FYNNEI. The CDR3 contains 13 residues. The CDR3 loop is CASSRDSSYEQYF. As DNA, the CDR3 is TGTGCCAGCAGCCGGGACAGCTCCTACGAGCAGTACTTC.

About this clone: The sample has other DNA sequences that encode this CDR3 too. This chain joins TRBV18 and TRBJ1-1; no reliable D call. Germline loops: CDR1 KGHSH, CDR2 LQKENI. The CDR3 runs to 14 residues. The ends were cut back, 3 bases at V and 0 bases at J, with 8 bases in the middle. The chain's CDR3 is CASSPPNMNTEAFF. The CDR3 bases are TGTGCCAGCTCACCCCCAAACATGAACACTGAAGCTTTCTTT.

This chain uses TRBV10-2 with TRBJ2-7; 7 bases line up with TRBD2. This CDR3 has 16 residues. V was clipped by 4 bases and J by 7 bases; unmatched bases: 16. Germline V gene sequence: CDR1 WSHSY, CDR2 SAAADI. CDR3 residues: CASSGPSGNLNAEQYF. In DNA, the CDR3 is TGCGCCAGCAGTGGTCCTAGCGGAAATCTTAATGCGGAGCAGTACTTC.

V and J are TRBV4-3 and TRBJ2-1; D is perhaps TRBD2 (5 bases). With 1 base removed from V and 5 bases from J, the gap between germline ends came to 12 bases. Germline CDR1 is LGHNA and CDR2 is YSLEER. The CDR3 contains 15 residues. CDR3 protein: CASSQAPLDNNEQFF. The DNA for the CDR3 is TGCGCCAGCAGCCAAGCTCCACTAGACAACAATGAGCAGTTCTTC.

V is TRBV5-5 and J is TRBJ2-1; 11 nucleotides line up with TRBD2. J gave up 8 bases and V 4 bases, and 2 bases lay outside the gene matches. This CDR3 is 13 amino acids long. CDR1 is SGHKS, CDR2 YYEKEE, per germline (reference sequence). Here the CDR3 reads CASSRLAGHEQFF. DNA of the CDR3: TGTGCCAGCAGCCGACTAGCGGGGCATGAGCAGTTCTTC.

The gene calls are TRBV7-2 and TRBJ2-5; 8 positions agree with TRBD1. Per germline, CDR1 SGHTA and CDR2 FQGNSA. V lost 1 base and J lost 5; bases outside the gene matches: 6. This CDR3 is 15 amino acids long. CDR3 DNA: TGTGCCAGCAGCTTAGACTCAGGGGGCGGGGAGACCCAGTACTTC. It codes for CASSLDSGGGETQYF. Full variable domain (rest looked up from reference TRBV7-2 and TRBJ2-5): GAGVSQSPSNKVTEKGKDVELRCDPISGHTALYWYRQSLGQGLEFLIYFQGNSAPDKSGLPSDRFSAERTGGSVSTLTIQRTQQEDSAVYLCASSLDSGGGETQYFGPGTRLLVL.

The V call is TRBV5-1, the J call TRBJ2-7; 9 nucleotides agree with TRBD2. Germline values: CDR1 SGHRS, CDR2 YFSETQ. This CDR3 has 18 amino acids. V was pared by 0 bases and J by 4 bases, with 14 bases of the junction left unmatched. In DNA form, the CDR3 reads TGCGCCAGCAGCTTGGGGGTACTGTGGCGGGAGGGGAGATACGAGCAGTACTTC. Encoded protein: CASSLGVLWREGRYEQYF.

The CDR3 reads CASSRDRQEEQYF. The CDR3 nucleotides read TGTGCCAGCAGCCGTGACAGGCAGGAGGAGCAGTACTTC. The chain is built from TRBV7-2 and TRBJ2-7; maybe TRBD1 (6 bases). Trimming stripped 5 bases from V and 7 bases from J, with 15 bases between. Germline assignment: CDR1 SGHTA and CDR2 FQGNSA. The CDR3 has 13 amino acids.

The CDR3 sequence is CASRKTGAEAFF. As DNA, the CDR3 is TGTGCCAGCAGAAAGACAGGGGCTGAAGCTTTCTTT. This chain links TRBV6-5 with TRBJ1-1; the match to TRBD1 covers 8 bases. CDR1 and CDR2 from the germline V gene are MNHEY and SVGAGI. The CDR3 runs to 12 residues. Trimming removed 6 bases from V and 6 bases from J; junction bases left unmatched: 3.

The V gene is TRBV5-4, the J gene TRBJ2-1; D might be TRBD2 (6 bases). The CDR3 extends over 16 amino acids. Trimming shortened V by 0 bases and J by 7 bases, and 17 bases separated the two germline ends. CDR1 is SGHNT, CDR2 YYREEE, per germline (reference sequence). The CDR3 spells CASSLAASWGVNEQFF. The CDR3 bases are TGTGCCAGCAGCTTGGCCGCTAGCTGGGGGGTGAATGAGCAGTTCTTC.

The chain links TRBV7-9 to TRBJ2-3; D is possibly TRBD2 (8 bases). The length of the CDR3 is 16 residues. The V and J ends lost 5 bases and 2 bases respectively, with 17 bases between them. CDR1 and CDR2 from the germline V gene are SEHNR and FQNEAQ (reference sequence). This CDR3 reads CASSLGTAGVTDTQYF. The CDR3 DNA reads as TGTGCCAGCAGCCTCGGGACAGCGGGGGTCACAGATACGCAGTATTTT.

The rearrangement uses TRBV13 and TRBJ1-6; 12 bases agree with TRBD1. Unmatched junction bases numbered 5, after V lost 5 bases and J lost 9 bases. Germline CDR1 and CDR2: PRHDT and FYEKMQ (reference sequence). The CDR3 extends over 15 amino acids. CDR3 region: CASSPWDRGLSPLHF. CDR3 coding DNA: TGTGCCAGCAGCCCCTGGGACAGGGGGCTTTCACCCCTCCACTTT.

CDR3 nucleotide sequence: TGTGCCAGCAGCGAGCTAGCGGGAGGGCTAGTTGATACGCAGTATTTT. Translated: CASSELAGGLVDTQYF. The V and J genes are TRBV27 and TRBJ2-3; TRBD2 matches 12 bases. The V and J ends lost 6 bases and 6 bases, in that order; junction bases with no gene match: 10. Per the germline V gene, CDR1 is MNHEY and CDR2 is SMNVEV (reference sequence). This CDR3 spans 16 amino acids.

This chain links TRBV7-2 with TRBJ2-7; 10 bases are a match to TRBD2. Germline lookup yields CDR1 SGHTA and CDR2 FQGNSA. The CDR3 has 15 residues. Trimming took 1 base from V and 7 from J; bases not matched to a gene: 7. The CDR3 protein is CASSLVASGSREQYF. CDR3 sequence (DNA): TGTGCCAGCAGCTTAGTGGCTAGCGGGAGTCGGGAGCAGTACTTC.

The V and J genes are TRBV27 and TRBJ2-3, with 9 bases lining up with TRBD2. CDR1 and CDR2 (germline): MNHEY, SMNVEV (reference sequence). The CDR3 consists of 15 residues. V was clipped by 7 bases and J by 4 bases; unmatched bases: 9. The CDR3, as DNA: TGTGCCAGCATCCGGCGGGAGGGCCTCGCAGATACGCAGTATTTT. This translates into CASIRREGLADTQYF.

This CDR3 is CASSDRDRNYEQYF. CDR3 in DNA: TGTGCCAGCAGTGACCGGGACAGGAACTACGAGCAGTACTTC. The V call is TRBV6-1, the J call TRBJ2-7, with TRBD1 matching over 8 bases. J gave up 3 bases and V 3 bases, and 4 bases lay outside the gene matches. The CDR3 contains 14 residues. CDR1 and CDR2 (germline): MNHNS, SASEGT.

The J gene is TRBJ1-2, the V gene TRBV11-2; TRBD1 matches 10 bases. CDR1 is SGHAT, CDR2 FQNNGV, per germline. The junction had 1 base not matched to a gene; V was cut back by 1 base and J by 5 bases. CDR3 length: 14 amino acids. The CDR3 sequence is CASSLGTGGYGYTF. The CDR3 coding sequence is TGTGCCAGCAGCTTAGGGACAGGGGGTTATGGCTACACCTTC.

The chain combines TRBV18 with TRBJ2-5, with a weak D call TRBD1 (5 bases). Germline-derived CDR1 and CDR2 are KGHSH and LQKENI. V lost 0 bases and J lost 1, with 9 bases in between. The CDR3 is 15 residues long. CDR3 region: CASSPPRQIQETQYF. In DNA form, the CDR3 reads TGTGCCAGCTCACCACCCCGACAGATCCAAGAGACCCAGTACTTC.

The chain carries TRBV5-1 and TRBJ2-7; D remains ambiguous. The V gene lost 0 bases and the J gene lost 4 bases, with 8 bases spanning the gap. The germline gives CDR1 SGHRS, CDR2 YFSETQ. This CDR3 comprises 13 residues. CDR3 sequence reads: CASSLGQVYEQYF. The DNA of the CDR3 is TGCGCCAGCAGCTTGGGCCAGGTGTACGAGCAGTACTTC.

The gene calls are TRBV4-1 and TRBJ2-1; 11 bases agree with TRBD2. The V and J ends lost 1 base and 9 bases, in that order; junction bases with no gene match: 11. CDR1 is MGHRA and CDR2 is YSYEKL in the germline V gene. The CDR3 length is 17 residues. The CDR3 DNA reads as TGCGCCAGCAGCCAAGCTCTACTAGCGGGGGCAGCAGGTGAGCAGTTCTTC. It codes for CASSQALLAGAAGEQFF.

The rearrangement uses TRBV30 and TRBJ1-1; 7 nucleotides agree with TRBD1. V was clipped by 3 bases and J by 4 bases; unmatched bases: 14. CDR1 is GTSNPN, CDR2 SVGIG, per germline (reference sequence). This CDR3 comprises 16 residues. CDR3 sequence reads: CAWRKGTVTWGTEAFF. DNA for the CDR3: TGTGCCTGGAGAAAAGGGACAGTTACCTGGGGCACTGAAGCTTTCTTT. Variable domain in full (rest from reference TRBV30 and TRBJ1-1): SQTIHQWPATLVQPVGSPLSLECTVEGTSNPNLYWYRQAAGRGLQLLFYSVGIGQISSEVPQNLSASRPQDRQFILSSKKLLLSDSGFYLCAWRKGTVTWGTEAFFGQGTRLTVV.

This sequence joins TRBV19 and TRBJ1-5; D ambiguous. CDR3 length: 13 amino acids. V was cut by 6 bases and J by 3 bases, with 9 bases left in between. CDR1 is LNHDA, CDR2 SQIVND, per germline (reference sequence). The CDR3 protein is CASRATLNQPQHF. CDR3 nucleotide sequence: TGTGCCAGTAGAGCGACCCTCAATCAGCCCCAGCATTTT.

With respect to this clone: An end of the junction differs from the germline gene, which may be a read error. The CDR3 reads CASSETPGDLQGDF. The CDR3 DNA is TGTGCCAGCAGTGAAACCCCGGGGGACCTTCAGGGGGACTTC. V and J are TRBV6-1 and TRBJ2-5; D is perhaps TRBD1 (7 bases). Germline CDR1 and CDR2: MNHNS and SASEGT. The CDR3 contains 14 residues.

The J gene is TRBJ2-6, the V gene TRBV7-6; possible D gene TRBD2, 7 bases. With 1 base removed from V and 3 bases from J, the gap between germline ends came to 13 bases. Germline V lookup: CDR1 SGHVS, CDR2 FNYEAQ. The CDR3 has 17 amino acids. The CDR3 protein is CASSLERGGIGANVLTF. CDR3 nucleotide sequence: TGTGCCAGCAGCTTAGAGAGGGGGGGAATTGGGGCCAACGTCCTGACTTTC. Full variable domain (missing parts from reference TRBV7-6 and TRBJ2-6): GAGVSQSPRYKVTKRGQDVALRCDPISGHVSLYWYRQALGQGPEFLTYFNYEAQQDKSGLPNDRFSAERPEGSISTLTIQRTEQRDSAMYRCASSLERGGIGANVLTFGAGSRLTVL.

The gene calls are TRBV7-2 and TRBJ1-6, with D hard to call. The germline V gene has CDR1 SGHTA and CDR2 FQGNSA. Trimming took off 0 bases at V and 8 bases at J, with 11 bases between the two ends. The CDR3 is 15 amino acids. The CDR3 sequence: CASSLARADDSPLHF. CDR3 in DNA: TGTGCCAGCAGCTTAGCGAGGGCCGACGATTCACCCCTCCACTTT.

The DNA for the CDR3 is TGTGCCAGCAGCTTTAGACAGGGGCGAGACTATGGCTACACCTTC. It specifies CASSFRQGRDYGYTF. The chain uses TRBV5-6 and TRBJ1-2; 8 bases align to TRBD1. Germline trimming cut 2 bases from V and 3 bases from J; bases unmatched to any gene: 6. This CDR3 is built from 15 residues. Germline-derived CDR1 and CDR2 are SGHDT and YYEEEE. Combining the CDR3 with reference TRBV5-6 and TRBJ1-2 gives the whole variable domain DAGVTQSPTHLIKTRGQQVTLRCSPKSGHDTVSWYQQALGQGPQFIFQYYEEEERQRGNFPDRFSGHQFPNYSSELNVNALLLGDSALYLCASSFRQGRDYGYTFGSGTRLTVV.

The chain is built from TRBV7-2 and TRBJ2-5; 7 bases match TRBD2. This CDR3 has 15 amino acids. Trimming cost V 5 bases and J 2 bases; bases outside gene matches: 8. Germline lookup yields CDR1 SGHTA and CDR2 FQGNSA. Written as DNA, the CDR3 is TGTGCCAGCAGCCGGAGGGCGGGGGAGCAAGAGACCCAGTACTTC. Translating gives CASSRRAGEQETQYF.

The chain is built from TRBV5-1 and TRBJ2-5, with D perhaps TRBD2 (5 bases). The V end was cut by 0 bases, the J end by 3 bases, with 9 bases between. The CDR3 has 14 amino acids. Per the germline V gene, CDR1 is SGHRS and CDR2 is YFSETQ. CDR3 amino acids: CASSLDTGKETQYF. The CDR3 region has the DNA TGCGCCAGCAGCTTGGACACCGGGAAAGAGACCCAGTACTTC.

J is TRBJ2-7 and V is TRBV15, with D maybe TRBD1 (5 bases). CDR3 length: 15 residues. The germline V gene has CDR1 LNHNV and CDR2 YYDKDF (reference sequence). The ends were cut back, 1 base at V and 6 bases at J, with 16 bases in the middle. CDR3 in amino acids: CATSRGTNRRGEQYF. The CDR3 bases are TGTGCCACCAGCAGAGGAACTAACAGGCGTGGCGAGCAGTACTTC. Filled out from reference TRBV15 and TRBJ2-7, the complete variable domain reads DAMVIQNPRYQVTQFGKPVTLSCSQTLNHNVMYWYQQKSSQAPKLLFHYYDKDFNNEADTPDNFQSRRPNTSFCFLDIRSPGLGDTAMYLCATSRGTNRRGEQYFGPGTRLTVT.

V usage is TRBV6-1 and J usage is TRBJ2-1, with D uncertain. This CDR3 has 16 amino acids. CDR1 and CDR2 from the germline V gene are MNHNS and SASEGT. Trimming shortened V by 3 bases and J by 3 bases, and 15 bases separated the two germline ends. The CDR3 here is CASSDSSRQVYNEQFF. The CDR3 region has the DNA TGTGCCAGCAGTGATTCGTCCAGGCAAGTCTACAATGAGCAGTTCTTC.

The chain carries TRBV10-3 and TRBJ1-1; weak D call: TRBD1 (6 bases). CDR1 and CDR2 (germline): ENHRY, SYGVKD. Trimming took 6 bases from V and 4 from J, leaving 15 bases between them. The CDR3 is 14 amino acids. CDR3 loop: CAIRQQGSGTEAFF. CDR3 DNA sequence: TGTGCCATCAGGCAACAGGGATCAGGCACTGAAGCTTTCTTT.